This record covers a single TCR beta chain. This entry comes from a study of T cell responses to AZD1222 COVID-19 vaccine. The table came from immunoSEQ multiplex PCR; TCRdb's copy has only in-frame clones and leaves some out. The sample includes tens of thousands of clones, roughly nine tenths of them seen just once. Trimming removed 11 bases from V and 2 bases from J; junction bases left unmatched: 17. The CDR3 has 18 amino acids. The germline CDR1 and CDR2 sequences are KGHDR and SFDVKD. The sequenced sample was peripheral blood, obtained 28 days after the second AZD1222 dose. The chain has TRBV24-1 and TRBJ2-6, with 7 bases identical to TRBD1. The origin of this receptor is an adult who received the AZD1222 COVID-19 vaccine. The CDR3 region has the DNA TGTGCCAGATCTGAACAGGGGAGTTTTCCTCCTGGGGCCAACGTCCTGACTTTC. This encodes CARSEQGSFPPGANVLTF.